This TCR beta chain is drawn from a study of cytomegalovirus exposure and HLA in healthy donors. Both 60 Vbeta primers and 13 Jbeta primers went into the PCR. Assay used: immunoSEQ multiplex PCR; TCRdb lists only in-frame clones, some missing. The profile shows 90,000 to 110,000 clones, roughly three quarters of them singletons. Those who donated were healthy bone marrow donors. The TCR sequence derives from a male donor in good health and CMV-seronegative. Sequencing was carried out using PBMCs.

CDR3: CASSSTYSSYNEQFF. CDR3 bases: TGTGCCAGCAGCTCGACTTACTCCTCCTACAATGAGCAGTTCTTC. The genes are TRBV5-4 and TRBJ2-1; D is uncertain. Trimming cost V 3 bases and J 0 bases, with 10 bases left between them. The CDR3 loop spans 15 amino acids. Looked up from germline, CDR1 is SGHNT and CDR2 is YYREEE (reference sequence). Variable domain in full (rest from reference TRBV5-4 and TRBJ2-1): ETGVTQSPTHLIKTRGQQVTLRCSSQSGHNTVSWYQQALGQGPQFIFQYYREEENGRGNFPPRFSGLQFPNYSSELNVNALELDDSALYLCASSSTYSSYNEQFFGPGTRLTVL.